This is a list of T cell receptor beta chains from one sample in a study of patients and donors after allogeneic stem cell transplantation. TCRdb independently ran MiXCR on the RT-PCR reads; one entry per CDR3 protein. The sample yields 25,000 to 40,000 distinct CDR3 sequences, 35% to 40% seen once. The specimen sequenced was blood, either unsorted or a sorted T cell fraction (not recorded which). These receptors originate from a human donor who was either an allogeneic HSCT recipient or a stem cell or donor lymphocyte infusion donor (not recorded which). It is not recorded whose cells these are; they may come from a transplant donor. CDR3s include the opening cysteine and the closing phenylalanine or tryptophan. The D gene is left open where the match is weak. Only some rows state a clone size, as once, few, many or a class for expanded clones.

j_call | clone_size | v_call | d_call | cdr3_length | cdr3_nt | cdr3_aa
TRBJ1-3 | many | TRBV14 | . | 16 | TGTGCCAGCAGCCAAGAGCCCATCTTCTCTGGAAACACCATATATTTT | CASSQEPIFSGNTIYF
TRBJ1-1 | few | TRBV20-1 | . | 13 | TGCAGTGCTAGGGGGCGTTTGAGCACTGAAGCTTTCTTT | CSARGRLSTEAFF
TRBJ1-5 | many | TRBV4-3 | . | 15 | TGCGCCAGCAGCCAAGATGGGGGTAGCAATCAGCCCCAGCATTTT | CASSQDGGSNQPQHF
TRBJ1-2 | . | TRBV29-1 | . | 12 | TGCAGCGTTGAACAGCAGGGGAATGGCTACACCTTC | CSVEQQGNGYTF
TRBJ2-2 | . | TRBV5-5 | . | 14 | TGTGCCAGCAACCTGGGGACGAACACCGGGGAGCTGTTTTTT | CASNLGTNTGELFF
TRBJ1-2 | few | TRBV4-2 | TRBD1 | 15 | TGTGCCAGCAGCCAAGACAGGGGGTTTAACTATGGCTACACCTTC | CASSQDRGFNYGYTF
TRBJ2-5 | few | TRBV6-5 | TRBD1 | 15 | TGTGCCAGCAGTTACTTAGACAGGGGAGAAGAGACCCAGTACTTC | CASSYLDRGEETQYF
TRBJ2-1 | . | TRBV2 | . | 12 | TGTGCCAGCGATATCAGGGGCAATGAGCAGTTCTTC | CASDIRGNEQFF
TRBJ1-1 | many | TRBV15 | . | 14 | TGTGCCACCAGCAGAGGGGAAGGATACACTGAAGCTTTCTTT | CATSRGEGYTEAFF
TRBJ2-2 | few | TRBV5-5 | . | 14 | TGTGCCAGCAGCTTGGTTCAGAACACCGGGGAGCTGTTTTTT | CASSLVQNTGELFF
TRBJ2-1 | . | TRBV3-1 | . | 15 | TGTGCCAGCAGCCTATATACCGGGAGCAGGAATGAGCAGTTCTTC | CASSLYTGSRNEQFF
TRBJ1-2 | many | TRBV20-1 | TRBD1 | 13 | TGCAGTGCTAGAAGGGGACAGAACTATGGCTACACCTTC | CSARRGQNYGYTF
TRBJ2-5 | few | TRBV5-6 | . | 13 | TGTGCCAGCAGCTCCCCGAATTGGGAGACCCAGTACTTC | CASSSPNWETQYF
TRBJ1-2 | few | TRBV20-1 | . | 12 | TGCAGTGCTAGCTTCGGGCCCTATGGCTACACCTTC | CSASFGPYGYTF
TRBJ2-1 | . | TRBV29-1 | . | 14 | TGCAGCGTTGACTGGTTTCGGGTATTGGGTGAGCAGTTCTTC | CSVDWFRVLGEQFF
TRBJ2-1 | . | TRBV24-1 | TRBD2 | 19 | TGTGCCACCAGTGTAGCCTCCGGGACTAGCGCGATCTCCTACAATGAGCAGTTCTTC | CATSVASGTSAISYNEQFF
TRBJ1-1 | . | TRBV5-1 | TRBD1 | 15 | TGCGCCAGCAGCTGGGACAGCCCCATGAACACTGAAGCTTTCTTT | CASSWDSPMNTEAFF
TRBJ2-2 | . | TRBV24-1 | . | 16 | TGTGCCACCAGTGATAACCGGGCCTCCCGGACCGGGGAGCTGTTTTTT | CATSDNRASRTGELFF
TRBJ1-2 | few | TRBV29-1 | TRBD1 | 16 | TGCAGCGTTGGAAGGGACAGGGGGCGCGGATCGAGTGGCTACACCTTC | CSVGRDRGRGSSGYTF
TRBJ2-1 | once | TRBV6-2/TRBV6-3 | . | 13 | TGTGCTACGCAGGTGGCCTGGTTGGATGAGCAGTTCTTC | CATQVAWLDEQFF
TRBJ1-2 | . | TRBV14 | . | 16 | TGTGCCAGCAGCCAAGGGACACCGCGGTTTAACTATGGCTACACCTTC | CASSQGTPRFNYGYTF
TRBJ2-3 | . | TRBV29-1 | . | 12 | TGCAGCGTTGGGCAGGGTGGAGATACGCAGTCTTTT | CSVGQGGDTQSF
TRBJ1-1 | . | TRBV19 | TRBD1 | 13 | TGTGCCAGTAGTGCGGGACAGGGAGCTGAAGCTTTCTTT | CASSAGQGAEAFF
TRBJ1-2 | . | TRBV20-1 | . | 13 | TGCAGTGCTGAATACCCAAATTCTAATGGCTACACCTTC | CSAEYPNSNGYTF
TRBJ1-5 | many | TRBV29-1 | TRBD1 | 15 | TGCAGCGTTGAAGACGGGGACAGCCCGTTAGGGCCCCAGCATTTT | CSVEDGDSPLGPQHF
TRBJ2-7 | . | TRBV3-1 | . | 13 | TGTGCCAGCAGCCAGATCCTTCCGGGGCAGCAGTACTTC | CASSQILPGQQYF